The T cell receptor (beta chain) described here comes from a study of cytomegalovirus exposure and HLA in healthy donors. Study-wide context: A subsequent analysis reported that the 120 or so validation repertoires were produced on the same platform that had also been used for the 600 to 700 first-cohort repertoires.

This table comes from immunoSEQ multiplex PCR, and its TCRdb copy is limited to in-frame clones, with some not included. The sample has roughly 280,000 clones, about 86% seen once. J lost 1 base, V lost 5 bases, and 2 bases had no gene match. CDR1 and CDR2 from the germline V gene are KGHSH and LQKENI. The CDR3 loop spans 15 amino acids. This clone was seen only once. The receptor comes from a woman aged 18-29 years in good health and CMV-seronegative. Sequencing was done on a sample of PBMCs. The rearrangement uses TRBV18 and TRBJ2-6; 7 bases are shared with TRBD1. CDR3 nucleotide sequence: TGTGCCAGCTCAACGGGACAGTCTGGGGCCAACGTCCTGACTTTC. Translating it yields CASSTGQSGANVLTF.